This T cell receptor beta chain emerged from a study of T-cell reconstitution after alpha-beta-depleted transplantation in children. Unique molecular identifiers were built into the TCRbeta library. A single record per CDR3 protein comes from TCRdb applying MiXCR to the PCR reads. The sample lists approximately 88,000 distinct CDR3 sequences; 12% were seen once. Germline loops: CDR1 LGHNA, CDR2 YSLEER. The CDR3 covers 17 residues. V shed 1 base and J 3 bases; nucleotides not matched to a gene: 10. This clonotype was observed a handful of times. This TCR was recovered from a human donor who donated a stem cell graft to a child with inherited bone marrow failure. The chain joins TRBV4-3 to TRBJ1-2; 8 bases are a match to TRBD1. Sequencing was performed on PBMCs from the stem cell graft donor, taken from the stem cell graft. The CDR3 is CASSQGSGYRGDYGYTF. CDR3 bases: TGCGCCAGCAGCCAAGGGAGCGGGTACAGGGGGGACTATGGCTACACCTTC.